Each of the 16 T cell receptor beta chains below was sequenced from the same sample in a study of blood T cell repertoires in COVID-19. The method was immunoSEQ multiplex PCR; TCRdb's version includes in-frame clones alone and lacks a portion of them. The sample has some 280,000 clones, around 90% seen once. The sample comprised peripheral blood. Receptors were obtained from a middle-aged woman who had recovered from COVID-19.

V usage is TRBV7-8 and J usage is TRBJ2-1; no firm D call. V was trimmed by 4 bases and J by 3 bases, leaving 13 bases between them. This CDR3 contains 15 residues. Germline CDR1 is SGHVS and CDR2 is FQNEAQ. CDR3 bases: TGTGCCAGCAGCTCCGCTGGTCTCTACTACAATGAGCAGTTCTTC. It translates to CASSSAGLYYNEQFF.

This clone was observed a single time. The chain has TRBV28 and TRBJ2-2, with TRBD2 matching 7 bases. Germline V gives CDR1 MDHEN, CDR2 SYDVKM. The CDR3 is 15 residues long. V gave up 3 bases and J gave up 6 bases; unmatched junction bases: 7. The CDR3: CASSFNGRSPGELFF. CDR3 sequence (DNA): TGTGCCAGCAGTTTCAACGGGAGGAGTCCCGGGGAGCTGTTTTTT.

The J gene is TRBJ1-1, the V gene TRBV5-1; TRBD1 might be the D (6 bases). V gave up 3 bases and J gave up 0 bases, with 12 bases separating them. This CDR3 has 15 residues. The germline gives CDR1 SGHRS, CDR2 YFSETQ. The CDR3 is CASSSGGLMNTEAFF. The CDR3, as DNA: TGCGCCAGCAGCTCCGGGGGGCTTATGAACACTGAAGCTTTCTTT. The variable domain in full, completed from reference TRBV5-1 and TRBJ1-1, reads KAGVTQTPRYLIKTRGQQVTLSCSPISGHRSVSWYQQTPGQGLQFLFEYFSETQRNKGNFPGRFSGRQFSNSRSEMNVSTLELGDSALYLCASSSGGLMNTEAFFGQGTRLTVV.

The V and J genes are TRBV4-2 and TRBJ1-3; no reliable D call. The CDR3 has 13 amino acids. The germline V gene encodes CDR1 LGHNA and CDR2 YNFKEQ. V shed 4 bases and J shed 4 bases, with 8 bases lying between them. CDR3 nucleotides: TGTGCCAGCAGCCCGGAGATCGGAAACACCATATATTTT. Encoded protein: CASSPEIGNTIYF.

The rearrangement uses TRBV3-1 (or the pseudogene TRBV3-2) and TRBJ2-6, with TRBD2 matching over 13 bases. The germline CDR1 and CDR2 sequences are LGHDT and YNNKEL (reference sequence). This CDR3 is 19 amino acids long. J was trimmed by 3 bases and V by 10 bases; bases with no gene match: 15. For the CDR3, the DNA is TGTGCCACCGGCGAAGACTGGACTAGCGGGAGACGTGGGGCCAACGTCCTGACTTTC. This translates into CATGEDWTSGRRGANVLTF.

This clone was recorded a few times. The V and J genes are TRBV5-1 and TRBJ2-2; D remains ambiguous. Trimming left V 4 bases short and J 3 bases short, with 4 bases between. The CDR3 has 12 residues. Germline V gene lookup returns CDR1 SGHRS and CDR2 YFSETQ. The CDR3 bases are TGCGCCAGCAGCCCGTACACCGGGGAGCTGTTTTTT. This sequence encodes CASSPYTGELFF.

The V and J genes are TRBV18 and TRBJ1-3; D not resolved. Germline values: CDR1 KGHSH, CDR2 LQKENI. This CDR3 contains 17 residues. Trimming removed 3 bases from V and 0 bases from J, with 15 bases in between. DNA of the CDR3: TGTGCCAGCTCACCTCCAAATTCCCCAATCTCTGGAAACACCATATATTTT. Translating it yields CASSPPNSPISGNTIYF.

The rearrangement uses TRBV5-1 and TRBJ2-7, with unresolved D. V dropped 0 bases and J dropped 7 bases, with 2 bases sitting between them. Germline-derived CDR1 and CDR2 are SGHRS and YFSETQ. The CDR3 extends over 10 amino acids. CDR3 region: CASSLVEQYF. CDR3 nucleotide sequence: TGCGCCAGCAGCTTGGTAGAGCAGTACTTC.

The chain's CDR3 is CSVETHLTSGSAGQYF. The DNA for the CDR3 is TGCAGCGTTGAAACACACTTGACTAGCGGGAGCGCCGGGCAGTACTTC. V and J are TRBV29-1 and TRBJ2-7, with TRBD2 matching over 12 bases. After removal of 2 bases from V and 9 bases from J, the junction contained 14 bases not matched to a gene. The CDR3 loop spans 16 amino acids. The germline V gene has CDR1 SQVTM and CDR2 ANQGSEA.

This chain links TRBV12-3 or TRBV12-4 with TRBJ1-2, with unresolved D. The CDR3 length is 13 residues. Trimming left V 4 bases short and J 8 bases short, with 14 bases between. The CDR3 nucleotides are TGTGCCAGCAGTTATTCCTCAACCGAGGGCTACACCTTC. It yields the protein CASSYSSTEGYTF.

This chain connects TRBV6-1 to TRBJ2-7; 12 nucleotides line up with TRBD2. Unmatched junction bases numbered 3, after V lost 3 bases and J lost 0 bases. The CDR3 sequence is 16 residues long. Per germline, CDR1 MNHNS and CDR2 SASEGT. CDR3: CASSERTSGTSYEQYF. CDR3 nucleotide sequence: TGTGCCAGCAGTGAGAGGACTAGCGGGACCTCCTACGAGCAGTACTTC.

This chain links TRBV27 with TRBJ2-2; TRBD2 agrees at 10 bases. The CDR3 has 17 residues. Germline V gene data show CDR1 as MNHEY and CDR2 as SMNVEV (reference sequence). With V trimmed by 2 bases and J by 4 bases, 7 bases remained unmatched. The CDR3 DNA reads as TGTGCCAGCAGTTTAGGGCTAGCGGGAGTGGGCACCGGGGAGCTGTTTTTT. Its protein is CASSLGLAGVGTGELFF.

In nucleotides, the CDR3 is TGTGCCAGCAGCTTGAGTAGGGACTCTAGCTCCTACGAGCAGTACTTC. Protein: CASSLSRDSSSYEQYF. The genes are TRBV5-5 and TRBJ2-7; tentatively, D is TRBD2 (6 bases). The V end was cut by 1 base, the J end by 0 bases, with 14 bases between. The CDR3 is 16 residues long. Germline V gene data show CDR1 as SGHKS and CDR2 as YYEKEE (reference sequence).

V is TRBV28 and J is TRBJ1-2; D is unclear. CDR1 and CDR2 from the germline V gene are MDHEN and SYDVKM. Trimming shortened V by 5 bases and J by 0 bases, and 7 bases separated the two germline ends. The CDR3 loop spans 13 amino acids. The CDR3 here is CASSPAANYGYTF. In nucleotides, the CDR3 is TGTGCCAGCAGTCCGGCGGCTAACTATGGCTACACCTTC.

The chain joins TRBV10-3 to TRBJ1-2; no clear D. Looked up from germline, CDR1 is ENHRY and CDR2 is SYGVKD. This CDR3 is 16 amino acids long. With 2 bases removed from V and 3 bases from J, the gap between germline ends came to 16 bases. Here the CDR3 DNA reads TGTGCCATCAGTGAGGAAGTTGGGAGTCTTGACTATGGCTACACCTTC. Protein product: CAISEEVGSLDYGYTF.

The sample holds one count of this clone. The gene calls are TRBV19 and TRBJ2-6; the D gene is possibly TRBD1 (7 bases). V lost 5 bases and J 2 bases, leaving 22 bases between the germline ends. The germline V gene encodes CDR1 LNHDA and CDR2 SQIVND (reference sequence). The CDR3 loop spans 19 amino acids. In DNA, the CDR3 is TGTGCCAGTAGTGCCCACCAGGCAGGGGGGCGACCTGGGGCCAACGTCCTGACTTTC. Its protein product is CASSAHQAGGRPGANVLTF.